This T cell receptor beta chain originates from a study of tumor and adjacent non-tumor tissue in lung cancer. Overall study: There were some 12 adenocarcinoma, a couple of squamous cell carcinoma and 1 small cell lung cancer cases.

The CDR3 covers 16 residues. V trimming: 0 bases; J trimming: 3 bases; junction bases outside the gene matches: 4. Germline assignment: CDR1 WNHNN and CDR2 SYGVQD (reference sequence). This clonotype was observed at least ten times. The library came from three nested PCR rounds adapted from ARM-PCR protocols. TCRdb called the multiplex PCR reads again in MiXCR, with one record for every CDR3 protein. The sample records 120,000 or so distinct CDR3 sequences, over 70% being singletons. This sample's RNA came from whole unsorted tissue. The sequence came from a man between 65 and 80 years old with non-small cell lung cancer. This chain links TRBV10-1 with TRBJ1-1, with 10 bases matching TRBD1. The sequenced material came from lung tumor tissue. The CDR3 nucleotides are TGCGCCAGCAGTGAGTCGAGGGGACAGGGGCACACTGAAGCTTTCTTT. Translating gives CASSESRGQGHTEAFF.